This T cell receptor beta chain was sequenced for a study of cytomegalovirus exposure and HLA in healthy donors. 60 Vbeta and 13 Jbeta primers were used in PCR. TCRdb's table, derived via immunoSEQ multiplex PCR, lists solely in-frame clones and lacks some. Here the sample spans over 80,000 clones, 65% to 80% being singletons. The germline gives CDR1 SGHDN, CDR2 FVKESK. The ends were cut back, 4 bases at V and 0 bases at J, with 21 bases in the middle. The CDR3 totals 18 residues. V usage is TRBV14 and J usage is TRBJ1-1; a possible D gene is TRBD1 (5 bases). The sequence was collected from a man in his fifties or sixties in good health and CMV-seropositive. The sequencing input was PBMCs. CDR3 DNA: TGTGCCAGCAGCCCATGGTACGGGGACTTCGAGGTGAACACTGAAGCTTTCTTT. It is translated as CASSPWYGDFEVNTEAFF.